These 15 T cell receptor beta chains originate from one sample sequenced in a study of T-cell reconstitution after alpha-beta-depleted transplantation in children. Molecular barcoding with unique molecular identifiers was used for the TCRbeta library. TCRdb re-analysed the PCR reads in MiXCR, keeping a single row per CDR3 protein. Seen here are 700,000 to 850,000 distinct CDR3 sequences, about 16% observed once, and the top ten hold approximately 5%. This material consisted of PBMCs, mostly from graft donor cells, taken 360 days after TCRalphabeta/CD19-depleted stem cell transplant. The receptors here all came from a male patient younger than 18 who had a stem cell transplant for acute lymphoblastic leukemia, so the T cells may come from the graft donor.

The V call is TRBV2, the J call TRBJ2-5; 8 bases fit TRBD1. V trimming: 5 bases; J trimming: 2 bases; junction bases outside the gene matches: 7. CDR3 length equals 15 residues. CDR1 and CDR2 from the germline V gene are SNHLY and FYNNEI. The CDR3 DNA follows: TGTGCCAGCAGTTCGTCGGACAGGGCACAAGAGACCCAGTACTTC. Its translation: CASSSSDRAQETQYF.

The chain joins TRBV19 to TRBJ1-5; no firm D call. The ends were cut back, 3 bases at V and 7 bases at J, with 13 bases in the middle. This CDR3 is 14 amino acids long. The V gene's germline CDR1 is LNHDA and CDR2 SQIVND (reference sequence). The CDR3 DNA sequence: TGTGCCAGTAGTATGGATCGAAACCGGCAGCCCCAGCATTTT. It translates to CASSMDRNRQPQHF.

This sequence joins TRBV20-1 and TRBJ1-1, with 9 bases fitting TRBD1. This CDR3 is built from 14 residues. CDR1 and CDR2 (germline): DFQATT, SNEGSKA (reference sequence). V dropped 5 bases and J dropped 0; count of bases not matched to a gene: 4. The CDR3 nucleotides read TGCAGTGCTCTACGGGACAGGGTGAACACTGAAGCTTTCTTT. This translates into CSALRDRVNTEAFF.

This clonotype was counted a few times. The V call is TRBV11-2, the J call TRBJ2-1; D may correspond to TRBD1 or TRBD2 (6 bases each). V gave up 0 bases and J gave up 12 bases, with 18 bases separating them. Germline-derived CDR1 and CDR2 are SGHAT and FQNNGV. CDR3 length: 15 residues. In DNA form, the CDR3 reads TGTGCCAGCAGCTTAGATGGGGGGCCAACTCTCAGGCAGTTCTTC. It is translated as CASSLDGGPTLRQFF.

This clonotype was seen repeatedly, ten times or more. The chain has TRBV5-1 and TRBJ1-1, with D hard to call. V shed 7 bases and J shed 5 bases, with 21 bases lying between them. The germline CDR1 and CDR2 sequences are SGHRS and YFSETQ. This CDR3 contains 15 residues. The CDR3 sequence is CASGIETTAETEAFF. The CDR3 nucleotides are TGCGCCAGCGGGATCGAAACCACGGCGGAGACTGAAGCTTTCTTT.

A few counts support this clonotype. The chain recombines TRBV7-9 with TRBJ2-1; D ambiguous. Deletions cut 5 bases from V and 6 bases from J, with 17 bases between. The CDR3 loop spans 15 amino acids. Germline values: CDR1 SEHNR, CDR2 FQNEAQ (reference sequence). CDR3 amino acids: CASSKLESPGNEQFF. The CDR3 DNA sequence: TGTGCCAGCAGCAAACTCGAGTCCCCTGGCAATGAGCAGTTCTTC.

This clonotype was observed at least ten times. J is TRBJ2-7 and V is TRBV7-2; D might be TRBD2 (5 bases). Trimming removed 4 bases from V and 2 bases from J, with 15 bases in between. Germline-derived CDR1 and CDR2 are SGHTA and FQGNSA. This CDR3 spans 15 amino acids. The CDR3 DNA follows: TGTGCCAGCAGCTCCAATCGGGGTTCAACCTACGAGCAGTACTTC. Residues: CASSSNRGSTYEQYF.

This clonotype was observed a handful of times. The V and J genes are TRBV9 and TRBJ2-2; 11 nucleotides match TRBD2. The CDR3 has 19 residues. With V trimmed by 0 bases and J by 7 bases, 14 bases remained unmatched. CDR1 and CDR2 from the germline V gene are SGDLS and YYNGEE. The CDR3 loop reads CASSVATPTSGRRVGELFF. CDR3 nucleotides: TGTGCCAGCAGCGTAGCTACGCCCACTAGCGGGAGAAGAGTCGGGGAGCTGTTTTTT.

With regard to this clonotype: Since no conserved phenylalanine or tryptophan closes the CDR3, a read error is the likely cause. The rearrangement uses TRBV12-3 or TRBV12-4 and TRBJ1-1; no reliable D call. The CDR3 consists of 15 residues. V lost 7 bases, J lost 0 bases, and 15 bases lay in between. The CDR3 coding sequence is TGTGCCAGCACTCGAGGAGGGAGTATGAACACTGAAGCTTTCCTT. This translates into CASTRGGSMNTEAFL.

The chain couples TRBV19 to TRBJ2-1; 9 bases are shared with TRBD1. The germline gives CDR1 LNHDA, CDR2 SQIVND (reference sequence). J was trimmed by 3 bases and V by 7 bases; bases with no gene match: 1. CDR3 length equals 13 residues. For the CDR3, the DNA is TGTGCCAGTAAGGGACAGGGCTACAATGAGCAGTTCTTC. As protein: CASKGQGYNEQFF.

This clonotype was seen ten or more times. This chain links TRBV6-5 with TRBJ2-7; 7 bases fit TRBD1. From germline, CDR1 is MNHEY and CDR2 SVGAGI. This CDR3 has 15 amino acids. Trimming cost V 0 bases and J 0 bases; bases outside gene matches: 2. The CDR3 spells CASSYSAGGSYEQYF. CDR3 nucleotides: TGTGCCAGCAGTTACTCCGCAGGGGGCTCCTACGAGCAGTACTTC.

The chain uses TRBV19 and TRBJ2-1; D uncertain. Trimming left V 4 bases short and J 4 bases short, with 17 bases between. The CDR3 length is 16 residues. In germline, CDR1 is LNHDA, CDR2 SQIVND (reference sequence). CDR3 residues: CASSTPRQLTYNEQFF. The CDR3 nucleotides read TGTGCCAGTAGTACGCCTCGGCAGCTTACGTACAATGAGCAGTTCTTC.

This chain connects TRBV5-1 to TRBJ1-5; 7 bases agree with TRBD1. The CDR3 is 14 residues long. CDR1 and CDR2 (germline): SGHRS, YFSETQ. J gave up 2 bases and V 3 bases, and 2 bases lay outside the gene matches. The CDR3 nucleotides read TGCGCCAGCAGCTACACAGGGGGCAATCAGCCCCAGCATTTT. Residues: CASSYTGGNQPQHF.

This clonotype was seen a few times. This rearrangement joins TRBV12-3 or TRBV12-4 to TRBJ1-2, with D possibly matching TRBD1 (6 bases). The CDR3 runs to 14 residues. With 5 bases removed from V and 4 bases from J, the gap between germline ends came to 14 bases. The CDR3 coding sequence is TGTGCCAGCAGTGCAGCAGGGGCCGTCTATGGCTACACCTTC. Translation gives CASSAAGAVYGYTF.

Turning to this clonotype: This could be a read error, since a much larger clone is one nucleotide away. This chain joins TRBV24-1 and TRBJ2-1; possible D gene TRBD2, 6 bases. Per germline, CDR1 KGHDR and CDR2 SFDVKD. The germline V and J ends were trimmed by 4 bases and 0 bases, with 9 bases remaining between them. The CDR3 sequence is 15 residues long. CDR3 loop: CATSDAGTSYNEQFF. Written as DNA, the CDR3 is TGTGCCACCAGTGACGCGGGAACCTCCTACAATGAGCAGTTCTTC.